The 22 T cell receptor beta chains below all came from one sample that was sequenced in a study of spatial heterogeneity in lung cancer. Time point noted: sample taken at primary tumor resection. Sequencing was performed on whole RNA extracted from tumor and nontumor lung tissue, or from frozen PBMC, and the material was left unsorted. TCRdb reprocessed the 5' RACE reads via MiXCR and lists one record per CDR3 protein. Of 1,500 to 2,000 distinct CDR3 sequences detected, 7.8% appear once; the ten largest clones hold approximately 23%. Sample: normal lung tissue next to the tumor, taken at surgery. These receptors were collected from a male donor with early-stage non-small cell lung cancer.

This clonotype showed up many times. The chain has TRBV11-2 and TRBJ2-1; a weak D match, TRBD2 (6 bases). This CDR3 is built from 16 residues. Germline V gives CDR1 SGHAT, CDR2 FQNNGV. V was trimmed by 1 base and J by 7 bases, leaving 17 bases between them. The CDR3: CASSLGPSENSNEQFF. In nucleotides, the CDR3 is TGTGCCAGCAGCTTAGGCCCTAGCGAGAACTCTAATGAGCAGTTCTTC.

This clonotype qualifies as medium-sized (0.01 to 0.1%). This chain links TRBV7-9 with TRBJ2-7, with a possible D match to TRBD2 (5 bases). Germline assignment: CDR1 SEHNR and CDR2 FQNEAQ (reference sequence). Trimming took 5 bases from V and 3 from J, leaving 14 bases between them. This CDR3 region has 14 residues. The CDR3: CASSRGGGSYEQYF. The CDR3 DNA reads TGTGCCAGCAGCCGCGGAGGAGGTAGCTACGAGCAGTACTTC.

The V call is TRBV23-1, the J call TRBJ2-3, with D perhaps matching TRBD1 or TRBD2 (5 bases each). TRBV23-1 is placed among ORFs of uncertain function. V was shortened by 9 bases and J by 9 bases, with 22 bases between the two germline ends. The CDR3 consists of 14 residues. CDR3 loop: CARGPFGTEHTQYF. CDR3 sequence (DNA): TGCGCCAGAGGGCCTTTCGGGACGGAGCACACGCAGTATTTT.

This clonotype is categorized as medium-sized. The chain uses TRBV27 and TRBJ2-3; 12 nucleotides agree with TRBD2. Germline lookup yields CDR1 MNHEY and CDR2 SMNVEV (reference sequence). The CDR3 extends over 16 amino acids. V shed 4 bases and J 4 bases; nucleotides not matched to a gene: 6. The CDR3 loop is CASSSLAGGRSDTQYF. The CDR3 DNA reads TGTGCCAGCAGTTCTCTAGCGGGGGGGAGGTCAGATACGCAGTATTTT.

This clonotype was picked up a small number of times. This sequence joins TRBV20-1 and TRBJ2-3, with 9 bases lining up with TRBD1. The CDR3 is 15 residues long. Germline trimming cut 7 bases from V and 2 bases from J; bases unmatched to any gene: 10. Germline-derived CDR1 and CDR2 are DFQATT and SNEGSKA (reference sequence). CDR3 sequence: CSVSPGTGSTDTQYF. Written as DNA, the CDR3 is TGCAGTGTCAGTCCCGGGACAGGGTCCACAGATACGCAGTATTTT.

This clonotype qualifies as large. V is TRBV20-1 and J is TRBJ2-7; D might be TRBD1 or TRBD2, each matching 5 bases. V was shortened by 6 bases and J by 9 bases, with 18 bases between the two germline ends. Per the germline V gene, CDR1 is DFQATT and CDR2 is SNEGSKA (reference sequence). CDR3 length: 12 amino acids. CDR3 in DNA: TGCAGTGCATCCGGGACGCCGAACCCGCAGTACTTC. Protein sequence: CSASGTPNPQYF.

The chain couples TRBV12-3 or TRBV12-4 to TRBJ2-2; 10 nucleotides agree with TRBD2. CDR3 length: 17 amino acids. Unmatched junction bases numbered 10, after V lost 3 bases and J lost 6 bases. CDR3: CASSFSPGLALPGELFF. The CDR3 DNA sequence: TGTGCCAGCAGTTTTTCACCGGGACTAGCGTTACCCGGGGAGCTGTTTTTT.

This clonotype counts as large. The genes are TRBV20-1 and TRBJ2-2; D unclear. CDR3 length: 12 amino acids. The V gene lost 5 bases and the J gene lost 2 bases, with 6 bases spanning the gap. Looked up from germline, CDR1 is DFQATT and CDR2 is SNEGSKA (reference sequence). The CDR3 DNA reads TGCAGTGCTCAGGACAACACCGGGGAGCTGTTTTTT. Residues: CSAQDNTGELFF.

This clonotype qualifies as medium-sized (0.01 to 0.1%). This chain connects TRBV11-2 to TRBJ2-3; 7 bases are shared with TRBD1. Unmatched junction bases numbered 5, after V lost 1 base and J lost 4 bases. The CDR3 consists of 15 residues. Germline lookup yields CDR1 SGHAT and CDR2 FQNNGV. The CDR3 DNA sequence: TGTGCCAGCAGCTTAGTTACAGGGGTCCCAGATACGCAGTATTTT. Its translation is CASSLVTGVPDTQYF.

Only a few counts were recorded for this clonotype. The CDR3 DNA follows: TGCGCCAGCAGCTTGTTGCCAGGACAGGGGGCAAGTAGCACTGAAGCTTTCTTT. Translation gives CASSLLPGQGASSTEAFF. The chain joins TRBV5-1 to TRBJ1-1; 11 bases align to TRBD1. The CDR3 has 18 residues. The germline V gene encodes CDR1 SGHRS and CDR2 YFSETQ. J was trimmed by 4 bases and V by 1 base; bases with no gene match: 12.

Within the sample, this clonotype is medium-sized (0.01 to 0.1%). This chain uses TRBV6-5 with TRBJ1-4, with 8 nucleotides matching TRBD1. V shed 5 bases, J shed 8 bases, and the junction held 10 bases outside the gene matches. Germline loops: CDR1 MNHEY, CDR2 SVGAGI. The CDR3 has 15 residues. The CDR3 bases are TGTGCCAGCAGTGCCTGGACAGGGACGGGCGAAAAACTGTTTTTT. Amino acid sequence: CASSAWTGTGEKLFF.

By sample fraction, this clonotype is large. The rearrangement uses TRBV9 and TRBJ2-3; 7 bases map to TRBD2. CDR1 and CDR2 from the germline V gene are SGDLS and YYNGEE. CDR3 length: 14 residues. V shed 3 bases and J 1 base; nucleotides not matched to a gene: 2. The CDR3 sequence: CASSESGGTDTQYF. CDR3 nucleotide sequence: TGTGCCAGCAGCGAAAGCGGGGGCACAGATACGCAGTATTTT.

Relative to its sample, this clonotype is large (0.1 to 1%). This rearrangement joins TRBV12-3 or TRBV12-4 to TRBJ1-6; 10 nucleotides match TRBD1. The CDR3 is 15 residues long. V shed 6 bases and J 13 bases; nucleotides not matched to a gene: 12. The CDR3 coding sequence is TGTGCCAGCAGCGGTACCGGGACAGGGGTTCTCCCCCTCCACTTT. This sequence encodes CASSGTGTGVLPLHF.

This clonotype is labeled medium-sized. The chain uses TRBV14 and TRBJ1-1, with D unclear. CDR1 SGHDN and CDR2 FVKESK come from the germline V gene. The V gene lost 7 bases and the J gene lost 0 bases, with 9 bases spanning the gap. This CDR3 spans 13 amino acids. This CDR3 reads CASNSQVNTEAFF. The DNA for the CDR3 is TGTGCCAGCAACTCGCAGGTGAACACTGAAGCTTTCTTT.

Ten or more counts support this clonotype. The rearrangement links TRBV5-4 to TRBJ2-7; 7 bases match TRBD1. The CDR3 spans 14 residues. Germline loops: CDR1 SGHNT, CDR2 YYREEE (reference sequence). Trimming cost V 4 bases and J 3 bases; bases outside gene matches: 7. The CDR3: CASSRQGSHYEQYF. CDR3 bases: TGTGCCAGCAGCCGACAGGGATCTCACTACGAGCAGTACTTC.

By sample fraction, this clonotype is medium-sized. The V gene is TRBV27, the J gene TRBJ1-6; maybe TRBD1 (6 bases). Looked up from germline, CDR1 is MNHEY and CDR2 is SMNVEV (reference sequence). Trimming shortened V by 3 bases and J by 6 bases, and 12 bases separated the two germline ends. The CDR3 has 15 amino acids. CDR3 protein: CASSLARQVNSPLHF. The CDR3 nucleotides are TGTGCCAGCAGTTTGGCTAGACAGGTTAATTCACCCCTCCACTTT.

This clonotype is classed as medium-sized. The chain uses TRBV7-9 and TRBJ2-5; D is perhaps TRBD2 (7 bases). From germline, CDR1 is SEHNR and CDR2 FQNEAQ (reference sequence). V dropped 5 bases and J dropped 1 base, with 17 bases sitting between them. This CDR3 spans 16 amino acids. The chain's CDR3 is CASSLGGGGLQETQYF. CDR3 coding DNA: TGTGCCAGCAGCCTGGGGGGCGGGGGCCTCCAAGAGACCCAGTACTTC.

By share, this clonotype ranks as medium-sized (0.01 to 0.1%). The rearrangement uses TRBV12-3 or TRBV12-4 and TRBJ1-1, with a weak D call TRBD1 (5 bases). CDR3 length: 14 residues. Trimming left V 8 bases short and J 3 bases short, with 16 bases between. CDR3 loop: CASQGQLRDTEAFF. CDR3 nucleotide sequence: TGTGCCAGCCAAGGACAACTGAGGGACACTGAAGCTTTCTTT.

This clonotype showed up many times. The V call is TRBV19, the J call TRBJ2-3, with TRBD2 matching 7 bases. Trimming took 0 bases from V and 4 from J; bases not matched to a gene: 10. CDR1 LNHDA and CDR2 SQIVND come from the germline V gene (reference sequence). This CDR3 contains 17 residues. This CDR3 reads CASSIDHLGGSADTQYF. DNA for the CDR3: TGTGCCAGTAGTATAGATCATCTCGGCGGGAGCGCAGATACGCAGTATTTT.

Judged by abundance, this clonotype is medium-sized. The chain combines TRBV7-9 with TRBJ2-2; TRBD1 agrees at 8 bases. The germline gives CDR1 SEHNR, CDR2 FQNEAQ (reference sequence). V lost 5 bases to trimming and J lost 4 bases; unmatched junction nucleotides: 6. The CDR3 runs 15 residues. The CDR3 nucleotides are TGTGCCAGCAGCGGAGGGACAGGCTCCACCGGGGAGCTGTTTTTT. Residues: CASSGGTGSTGELFF.

This clonotype has a count of ten or more. The chain combines TRBV27 with TRBJ2-1; D remains unclear. CDR3 length equals 15 residues. V was pared by 7 bases and J by 9 bases, with 22 bases between. Germline loops: CDR1 MNHEY, CDR2 SMNVEV (reference sequence). The CDR3 region has the DNA TGTGCCAGCACCCCCGCCGGGCATCTAAGAGGTGAGCAGTTCTTC. Translation gives CASTPAGHLRGEQFF.

This clonotype qualifies as large. The CDR3 loop is CSARQTGGYEQYF. The CDR3 coding sequence is TGCAGTGCTAGACAGACGGGGGGCTACGAGCAGTACTTC. The rearrangement joins TRBV20-1 to TRBJ2-7; 7 nucleotides align to TRBD2. There are 13 residues in the CDR3. CDR1 is DFQATT and CDR2 is SNEGSKA in the germline V gene (reference sequence). V shed 2 bases, J shed 3 bases, and the junction held 4 bases outside the gene matches.